This entry concerns a single T cell receptor (beta chain). No antigen is known for it. Naive CD8 populations comprised CD45RO-negative cells positively selected for CCR7, excluding terminally differentiated effector memory CD45RA+ cells. The donors were all Caucasian adults (living in Nashville, Tennessee). This entry is derived from a study of shared clonotypes between healthy human individuals. The study's findings and limits: Sequencing depth was expected to affect clonotype sharing among donors. Sampling covered nothing but blood. Tissue TCR repertoires likely differ from those found in blood.

TCRdb's copy holds only in-frame clones and misses some; the assay was immunoSEQ multiplex PCR. Seen here are approximately 740,000 clones, 85% to 95% observed once, and the top ten hold 24%. The CDR3 is made up of 15 amino acids. CDR1 SGHNT and CDR2 YYREEE come from the germline V gene (reference sequence). V was clipped by 6 bases and J by 8 bases, with 21 bases between them. The specimen was naive CD8+ T cells sorted from blood. This receptor was identified in a man aged 25-45 years in good health. The chain couples TRBV5-4 to TRBJ2-1, with D possibly called TRBD1 or TRBD2 (6 bases each). The CDR3 DNA reads as TGTGCCAGCAAACAGGAGGGGGAGTTGGTGGATGAGCAGTTCTTC. This translates into CASKQEGELVDEQFF.